These T cell receptor beta chains were read from a single sample in a study of regulatory T cells in long-lasting Graves disease. TCRdb fed the multiplex PCR reads into MiXCR, producing one record per CDR3 protein. The sample contains hundreds of thousands of distinct CDR3 sequences, around 16% of which appear only once. The specimen comprised peripheral blood mononuclear cells (PBMCs), sampled at new diagnosis, from a patient treated with antithyroid drugs. These receptors all stem from a female donor with Graves disease. Both conserved end residues are part of each CDR3. The D gene is left open where the match is weak. Clone size is given for some rows only: seen once, a few or many times, or a class if the clone is expanded.

D gene,V gene,clone size,J gene,CDR3 protein,CDR3 DNA
NA,TRBV6-1,NA,TRBJ2-5,CASSPTYQSQETQYF,TGTGCCAGCAGCCCTACCTACCAAAGTCAAGAGACCCAGTACTTC
NA,TRBV2,few,TRBJ1-2,CASNRERYGYTF,TGTGCCAGCAACAGGGAACGCTATGGCTACACCTTC
NA,TRBV3-1,NA,TRBJ1-1,CASCRNTEAFF,TGTGCCAGCTGCAGGAACACTGAAGCTTTCTTT
NA,TRBV6-1,few,TRBJ2-2,CASSEGVAVFTGELFF,TGTGCCAGCAGTGAAGGGGTAGCTGTGTTTACCGGGGAGCTGTTTTTT
TRBD1,TRBV18,NA,TRBJ1-5,CASSPPGQPTQHF,TGTGCCAGCTCACCACCGGGACAGCCGACCCAGCATTTT
NA,TRBV2,many,TRBJ1-6,CASSEGSDYSYNSPLHF,TGTGCCAGCAGTGAAGGGTCAGATTACTCCTATAATTCACCCCTCCACTTT
TRBD2,TRBV7-3,NA,TRBJ2-1,CASSPPSGGSGNEQFF,TGTGCCAGCAGCCCCCCGAGCGGGGGGTCGGGGAATGAGCAGTTCTTC
NA,TRBV12-3/TRBV12-4,many,TRBJ1-1,CASSSERKGTEAFF,TGTGCCAGCAGTTCAGAACGGAAGGGCACTGAAGCTTTCTTT
NA,TRBV29-1,few,TRBJ2-1,CSVEGQYSYNEQFF,TGCAGCGTTGAGGGGCAGTACTCCTACAATGAGCAGTTCTTC
NA,TRBV6-5,NA,TRBJ1-2,CASSYGAVGYGYTF,TGTGCCAGCAGTTACGGGGCCGTAGGCTATGGCTACACCTTC
NA,TRBV6-2/TRBV6-3,NA,TRBJ2-1,CASSYMAGDNEQFF,TGTGCCAGCAGTTACATGGCAGGGGACAATGAGCAGTTCTTC
TRBD2,TRBV9,many,TRBJ2-5,CASSFYSGGAQETQYF,TGTGCCAGCAGCTTTTATAGCGGGGGAGCTCAAGAGACCCAGTACTTC
TRBD1,TRBV6-2/TRBV6-3,many,TRBJ1-1,CASGQGVRAFF,TGTGCCAGCGGCCAGGGGGTCAGAGCTTTCTTT
NA,TRBV5-1,many,TRBJ2-3,CASKPGSSTDTQYF,TGCGCCAGCAAACCAGGGTCCAGCACAGATACGCAGTATTTT
NA,TRBV11-2,many,TRBJ1-2,CASSLRGNYGYTF,TGTGCCAGCAGCTTACGTGGGAACTATGGCTACACCTTC
TRBD2,TRBV9,NA,TRBJ2-2,CASSGKAGDPPTGELFF,TGTGCCAGCAGCGGAAAAGCGGGAGACCCTCCGACCGGGGAGCTGTTTTTT
NA,TRBV5-4,many,TRBJ1-2,CASTRTETGNYGYTF,TGTGCCAGCACTCGGACGGAGACGGGGAACTATGGCTACACCTTC
NA,TRBV30,many,TRBJ1-1,CAWSLGLNTEAFF,TGTGCCTGGAGTTTAGGGCTGAACACTGAAGCTTTCTTT
NA,TRBV5-1,NA,TRBJ2-7,CASRWGTTSYEQYF,TGCGCCAGCAGATGGGGGACAACCTCCTACGAGCAGTACTTC
NA,TRBV12-3/TRBV12-4,few,TRBJ1-6,CASSIYNSPLHF,TGTGCCAGCAGTATATATAATTCACCCCTCCACTTT
TRBD2,TRBV6-2/TRBV6-3,NA,TRBJ2-7,CASSYRPGGYEQYF,TGTGCCAGCAGTTACCGGCCGGGAGGGTACGAGCAGTACTTC
TRBD1,TRBV20-1,many,TRBJ1-5,CSLGPGGGGNQPQHF,TGCAGCCTAGGTCCAGGGGGAGGGGGCAATCAGCCCCAGCATTTT
TRBD2,TRBV7-2,many,TRBJ2-7,CASSLEPPRLAETYEQYF,TGTGCCAGCAGCTTAGAGCCCCCCAGACTAGCGGAAACCTACGAGCAGTACTTC
TRBD1,TRBV19,few,TRBJ1-1,CASSTPGQGNTEAFF,TGTGCCAGTAGTACCCCGGGACAGGGGAACACTGAAGCTTTCTTT
NA,TRBV20-1,many,TRBJ1-1,CSAGSGLNTEAFF,TGCAGTGCTGGCTCGGGGCTGAACACTGAAGCTTTCTTT
NA,TRBV7-6,many,TRBJ1-2,CASSFYTSRGYGYTF,TGTGCCAGCAGCTTTTACACCAGTCGGGGCTATGGCTACACCTTC
NA,TRBV6-5,few,TRBJ2-2,CASSYSFGGPGELFF,TGTGCCAGCAGTTACTCTTTCGGGGGCCCCGGGGAGCTGTTTTTT
TRBD1,TRBV6-2/TRBV6-3,few,TRBJ2-5,CASKRQGEETQYF,TGTGCCAGCAAAAGACAGGGTGAAGAGACCCAGTACTTC
NA,TRBV7-9,few,TRBJ1-1,CASSFFPGATEAFF,TGTGCCAGCAGCTTTTTCCCAGGGGCCACTGAAGCTTTCTTT
NA,TRBV7-2,many,TRBJ2-1,CASSFRPDPNEQFF,TGTGCCAGCAGCTTTCGACCGGACCCCAATGAGCAGTTCTTC
NA,TRBV27,NA,TRBJ2-3,CASSLKDIFSDTQYF,TGTGCCAGCAGTTTAAAGGACATCTTCTCAGATACGCAGTATTTT
NA,TRBV10-3,NA,TRBJ2-7,CAISEGVLNEQYF,TGTGCCATCTCGGAGGGCGTCCTCAACGAGCAGTACTTC
TRBD2,TRBV7-9,NA,TRBJ2-1,CASSNLGLAGVNEQFF,TGTGCCAGCAGTAACTTGGGACTAGCGGGGGTCAATGAGCAGTTCTTC
NA,TRBV15,many,TRBJ1-1,CATAGGDMNTEAFF,TGTGCCACTGCTGGGGGGGACATGAACACTGAAGCTTTCTTT
NA,TRBV7-2,many,TRBJ1-1,CASSPSDRAEAFF,TGTGCCAGCAGCCCAAGCGACAGAGCTGAAGCTTTCTTT
NA,TRBV12-3/TRBV12-4,many,TRBJ1-2,CASSRHEANYGYTF,TGTGCCAGCAGTCGACACGAAGCTAACTATGGCTACACCTTC
NA,TRBV6-2/TRBV6-3,NA,TRBJ1-1,CASSSGPATEAFF,TGTGCCAGCAGTTCTGGACCGGCCACTGAAGCTTTCTTT
NA,TRBV5-1,many,TRBJ2-1,CASSVTDNEQFF,TGCGCCAGCAGTGTGACTGACAATGAGCAGTTCTTC
TRBD1,TRBV7-3,many,TRBJ2-2,CASRAGTGNTGELFF,TGTGCCAGCAGAGCCGGGACAGGGAACACCGGGGAGCTGTTTTTT
NA,TRBV11-2,many,TRBJ2-7,CASSSFYEQYF,TGTGCCAGCAGCTCATTCTACGAGCAGTACTTC
TRBD2,TRBV20-1,many,TRBJ2-7,CSANGLAGANEQYF,TGCAGTGCAAACGGACTAGCGGGAGCTAACGAGCAGTACTTC
NA,TRBV3-1,many,TRBJ2-7,CASSQDSGSSYEQYF,TGTGCCAGCAGCCAAGATTCTGGATCTTCCTACGAGCAGTACTTC
NA,TRBV4-1,NA,TRBJ2-2,CASSQADMGVVGELFF,TGCGCCAGCAGCCAAGCGGACATGGGGGTAGTCGGGGAGCTGTTTTTT
NA,TRBV7-9,many,TRBJ2-7,CASSQIQGFFEQYF,TGTGCCAGCAGCCAAATACAGGGATTTTTCGAGCAGTACTTC
TRBD1,TRBV6-4,few,TRBJ2-2,CASSDRVHTGELFF,TGTGCCAGCAGCGACAGGGTTCACACCGGGGAGCTGTTTTTT